This T cell receptor (beta chain) was recorded in a study of blood T cell repertoires in COVID-19. Turning to the study itself: Specimens from acute and convalescent COVID-19 originated in the United States, Italy and Spain.

CDR1 and CDR2 (germline): MNHEY, SMNVEV (reference sequence). J was trimmed by 1 base and V by 6 bases; bases with no gene match: 12. This CDR3 spans 17 amino acids. The method was immunoSEQ multiplex PCR; TCRdb's version includes in-frame clones alone and lacks a portion of them. The data contain 540,000 or so clones, roughly 91% of them singletons. The chain is built from TRBV27 and TRBJ1-2; 9 bases fit TRBD1. The sequence was collected from a woman aged 50 to 60 with COVID-19, enrolled during active disease. The material sequenced was peripheral blood. DNA for the CDR3: TGTGCCAGCAGCCTAACGACAGGGGGAACTCTTAACTATGGCTACACCTTC. Translating it yields CASSLTTGGTLNYGYTF.